The 17 T cell receptor beta chains listed next were all sequenced from one sample in a study of T-cell reconstitution after alpha-beta-depleted transplantation in children. Broader study findings: Most T-cell counts and diversity one year after the transplant came from T cells that were newly produced.

These TCRs' antigens remain unknown. Library preparation (for TCRbeta) was performed with unique molecular identifiers. A single record per CDR3 protein comes from TCRdb applying MiXCR to the PCR reads. The data contain hundreds of thousands of distinct CDR3 sequences, over 7.5% of them singletons. The specimen comprised peripheral blood, sampled 360 days after TCRalphabeta/CD19-depleted stem cell transplant. Every receptor here comes from a female patient aged 2-10 years who had a stem cell transplant for Fanconi anemia, so the T cells may come from the graft donor.

This clonotype was observed many times. This chain links TRBV12-5 with TRBJ2-7; TRBD1 matches 8 bases. J was trimmed by 3 bases and V by 1 base; bases with no gene match: 5. The CDR3 extends over 15 amino acids. Germline V gene data show CDR1 as LGHNT and CDR2 as FRNRAP. For the CDR3, the DNA is TGTGCTAGTGGTTTGGGCAGGGACAGGCACTACGAGCAGTACGTC. Residues: CASGLGRDRHYEQYV.

This clonotype was detected many times. This chain uses TRBV5-1 with TRBJ1-6; D unclear. Germline V CDR1 and CDR2: SGHRS, YFSETQ. The CDR3 is 14 residues long. With 7 bases removed from V and 7 bases from J, the gap between germline ends came to 15 bases. The CDR3 DNA is TGCGCCAGCGCTCCCAGTCAGCAAAATTCACCCCTCCACTTT. Translation: CASAPSQQNSPLHF.

This clonotype was counted ten times or more. The rearrangement uses TRBV20-1 and TRBJ1-3; D is unresolved. V lost 0 bases, J lost 0 bases, and 12 bases lay in between. The CDR3 extends over 16 amino acids. Germline V gene data show CDR1 as DFQATT and CDR2 as SNEGSKA (reference sequence). The CDR3 DNA sequence: TGCAGTGCTAGAGATCGGGTTTGGGACTCTGGAAACACCATATATTTT. It yields the protein CSARDRVWDSGNTIYF.

This rearrangement joins TRBV12-3 or TRBV12-4 to TRBJ1-2; D gene uncertain. This CDR3 spans 13 amino acids. Deletions cut 1 base from V and 6 bases from J, with 9 bases between. The CDR3 bases are TGTGCCAGCAGTTTAGGGGGAAGACATGGCTACACCTTC. Its translation: CASSLGGRHGYTF.

At least ten counts were recorded for this clonotype. The rearrangement uses TRBV7-3 and TRBJ2-1; D perhaps matches TRBD2 (6 bases). Germline assignment: CDR1 SGHTA and CDR2 FQGTGA. The CDR3 is 15 residues long. Trimming took 5 bases from V and 7 from J, leaving 18 bases between them. As DNA, the CDR3 is TGTGCCAGCAGCCAAAATCCCGGAGGGGAGAATGAGCAGTTCTTC. Its translation: CASSQNPGGENEQFF.

This clonotype was picked up many times. The chain carries TRBV15 and TRBJ2-7; no firm D call. Germline CDR1 reads LNHNV; CDR2 reads YYDKDF (reference sequence). V was trimmed by 3 bases and J by 2 bases, leaving 8 bases between them. CDR3 length: 13 amino acids. The CDR3 region is CATSSESAYEQYF. Written as DNA, the CDR3 is TGTGCCACCAGCAGTGAGTCAGCCTACGAGCAGTACTTC.

This clonotype has ten or more counts. CDR3 protein: CASSYSNNPHRDDGYTF. CDR3 nucleotides: TGTGCCAGCAGTTACTCGAACAACCCCCACAGGGATGATGGCTACACCTTC. The gene calls are TRBV6-5 and TRBJ1-2; D is possibly TRBD1 (6 bases). This CDR3 spans 17 amino acids. V dropped 0 bases and J dropped 6 bases, with 20 bases sitting between them. In germline, CDR1 is MNHEY, CDR2 SVGAGI.

This clonotype was seen many times. The V call is TRBV5-1, the J call TRBJ2-5; TRBD2 is a possible D gene (5 bases). In germline, CDR1 is SGHRS, CDR2 YFSETQ. The CDR3 loop spans 13 amino acids. The germline V and J ends were trimmed by 6 bases and 4 bases, with 13 bases remaining between them. Here the CDR3 DNA reads TGCGCCAGCACCCGGGGATGGCTAGAGACCCAGTACTTC. It specifies CASTRGWLETQYF.

The chain recombines TRBV7-3 with TRBJ2-7; 10 positions match TRBD2. V lost 0 bases and J lost 5; bases outside the gene matches: 4. Germline CDR1 and CDR2: SGHTA and FQGTGA. The CDR3 loop spans 15 amino acids. Here the CDR3 reads CASSLTAGLANEQYF. The CDR3 DNA reads TGTGCCAGCAGCTTAACCGCGGGACTAGCGAACGAGCAGTACTTC.

The chain has TRBV7-6 and TRBJ1-5; TRBD1 matches at 10 bases. The V gene end was trimmed by 5 bases and the J gene end by 3 bases; junction bases not matched to a gene: 10. Germline CDR1 reads SGHVS; CDR2 reads FNYEAQ. The CDR3 runs to 17 residues. This chain's CDR3 is CASSPAGTGAINQPQHF. The CDR3 nucleotides read TGTGCCAGCAGCCCAGCCGGGACAGGGGCCATCAATCAGCCCCAGCATTTT.

This clonotype was seen more than once but under ten times. The chain recombines TRBV12-3 or TRBV12-4 with TRBJ1-1; 7 positions agree with TRBD1. CDR3 length equals 13 residues. V lost 5 bases and J lost 3; bases outside the gene matches: 3. The CDR3 loop reads CASSTRGYTEAFF. The CDR3 region has the DNA TGTGCCAGCAGTACCAGGGGGTACACTGAAGCTTTCTTT.

This clonotype came up a few times. The rearrangement links TRBV6-1 to TRBJ1-2; 7 bases agree with TRBD1. V was clipped by 7 bases and J by 8 bases; unmatched bases: 13. The length of the CDR3 is 14 residues. Per germline, CDR1 MNHNS and CDR2 SASEGT. The CDR3 sequence is CASTLDREFGGYTF. Here the CDR3 DNA reads TGTGCCAGCACCCTCGACAGGGAGTTTGGCGGCTACACCTTC.

This clonotype has ten or more counts. The V call is TRBV12-3 or TRBV12-4, the J call TRBJ2-1, with 10 bases lining up with TRBD2. The CDR3 is made up of 15 amino acids. Losses at the gene ends were 1 base for V and 4 bases for J; bases not matched to a gene: 1. In DNA form, the CDR3 reads TGTGCCAGCAGTTTAGAGGGACTAGCGTACAATGAGCAGTTCTTC. It is translated as CASSLEGLAYNEQFF.

This clonotype was seen many times. The CDR3 spells CSVGQVSEQYF. CDR3 sequence (DNA): TGCAGCGTTGGGCAGGTCAGCGAGCAGTACTTC. V gene TRBV29-1 combines with J gene TRBJ2-7; no firm D call. This CDR3 contains 11 residues. Germline V CDR1 and CDR2: SQVTM, ANQGSEA. The V end was cut by 4 bases, the J end by 6 bases, with 10 bases between.

This clonotype occurred many times. The chain combines TRBV28 with TRBJ2-5; either TRBD1 or TRBD2 may fit D (5 bases each). The CDR3 covers 15 residues. Germline V lookup: CDR1 MDHEN, CDR2 SYDVKM. V was shortened by 4 bases and J by 2 bases, with 14 bases between the two germline ends. The CDR3 region is CASSSPRGGQETQYF. The CDR3 DNA reads TGTGCCAGCAGTTCCCCGAGGGGCGGGCAAGAGACCCAGTACTTC.

At least ten counts were recorded for this clonotype. The DNA of the CDR3 is TGCAGCGTTGTATTTCAGCTAGCGGGGTTCTACGAGCAGTACTTC. It encodes CSVVFQLAGFYEQYF. This chain connects TRBV29-1 to TRBJ2-7; 9 nucleotides line up with TRBD2. This CDR3 contains 15 residues. The germline CDR1 and CDR2 sequences are SQVTM and ANQGSEA. The J segment lost 3 bases and the V segment lost 4 bases, leaving 10 bases of the junction unmatched.

V and J are TRBV12-3 or TRBV12-4 and TRBJ2-2; D gene uncertain. The ends were cut back, 3 bases at V and 4 bases at J, with 6 bases in the middle. The length of the CDR3 is 13 residues. CDR3 coding DNA: TGTGCCAGCAGTTTGCCAATCACCGGGGAGCTGTTTTTT. It is translated as CASSLPITGELFF.